This T cell receptor beta chain was found in a study of monozygotic twins with inflammatory bowel disease. Broader study findings: Evidence did not back any single strong signal or clonotype linked to IBD. Whereas healthy co-twins had higher TCRbeta diversity (inverse Simpson), IBD patients had lower diversity.

TCRdb re-analyzed the 5' RACE reads; it lists each CDR3 protein once, without DNA. Listed are some 150,000 distinct CDR3 sequences; roughly 2.3% falls within the top ten. Of note for this clonotype: Its target is not known.

The CDR3 extends over 15 amino acids. Germline CDR1 SNHLY, CDR2 FYNNEI. V is TRBV2 and J is TRBJ2-5; TCRdb proposes TRBD1, but this gene call is untestable without DNA. Sequenced material: blood. This sequence was found in a human donor with ulcerative colitis or Crohn's disease, or a healthy co-twin of an affected twin (not recorded which). The CDR3 is CASEGRQGLFETQYF.